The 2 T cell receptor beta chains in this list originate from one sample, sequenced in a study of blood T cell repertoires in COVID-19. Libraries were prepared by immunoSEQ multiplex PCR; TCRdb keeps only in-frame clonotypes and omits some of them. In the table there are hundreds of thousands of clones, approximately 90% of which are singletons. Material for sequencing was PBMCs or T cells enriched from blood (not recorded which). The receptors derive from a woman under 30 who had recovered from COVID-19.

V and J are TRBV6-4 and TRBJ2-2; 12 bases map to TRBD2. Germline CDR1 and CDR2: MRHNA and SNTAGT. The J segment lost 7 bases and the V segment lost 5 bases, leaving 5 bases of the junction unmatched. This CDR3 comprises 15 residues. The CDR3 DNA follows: TGTGCCAGCAGTCGACTAGCGGGAGCAATCGGGGAGCTGTTTTTT. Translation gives CASSRLAGAIGELFF.

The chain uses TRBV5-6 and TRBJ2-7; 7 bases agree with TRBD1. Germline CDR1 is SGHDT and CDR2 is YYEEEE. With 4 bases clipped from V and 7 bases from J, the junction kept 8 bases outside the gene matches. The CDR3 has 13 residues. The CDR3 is CASSETGIGEQYF. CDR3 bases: TGTGCCAGCAGCGAGACAGGGATAGGGGAGCAGTACTTC.